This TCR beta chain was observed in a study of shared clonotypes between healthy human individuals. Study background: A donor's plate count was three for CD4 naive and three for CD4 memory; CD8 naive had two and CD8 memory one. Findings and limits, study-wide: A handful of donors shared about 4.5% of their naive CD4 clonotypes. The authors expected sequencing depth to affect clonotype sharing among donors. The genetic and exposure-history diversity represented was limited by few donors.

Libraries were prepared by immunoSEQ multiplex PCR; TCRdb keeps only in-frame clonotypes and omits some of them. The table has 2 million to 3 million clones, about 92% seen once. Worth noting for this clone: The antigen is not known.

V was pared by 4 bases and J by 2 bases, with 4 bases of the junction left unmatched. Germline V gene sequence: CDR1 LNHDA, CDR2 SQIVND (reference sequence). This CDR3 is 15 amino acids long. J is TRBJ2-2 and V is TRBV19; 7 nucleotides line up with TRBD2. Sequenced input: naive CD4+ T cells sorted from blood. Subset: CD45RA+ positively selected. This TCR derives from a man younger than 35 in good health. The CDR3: CASSTLAVNTGELFF. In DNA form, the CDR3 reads TGTGCCAGTAGTACTCTAGCGGTAAACACCGGGGAGCTGTTTTTT.